This T cell receptor beta chain was captured in a study of blood T cell repertoires in COVID-19. TCRdb's table, derived via immunoSEQ multiplex PCR, lists solely in-frame clones and lacks some. This sample yields about 340,000 clones, of which about 90% are seen a single time; more than 5% belongs to the top ten. There are 15 residues in the CDR3. Unmatched junction bases numbered 6, after V lost 5 bases and J lost 0 bases. Germline V gives CDR1 MNHEY, CDR2 SVGAGI. The specimen sequenced was peripheral blood. The chain uses TRBV6-5 and TRBJ1-1; 7 positions agree with TRBD1. The receptor's source is a woman between 45 and 60 years old with COVID-19, enrolled during active disease. The CDR3 sequence is CASSKYRGLNTEAFF. The CDR3 nucleotides read TGTGCCAGCAGTAAATACAGGGGATTGAACACTGAAGCTTTCTTT.